This is a list of T cell receptor beta chains from one sample in a study of T-cell memory formation after mild COVID-19. TCRdb itself ran the 5' RACE reads through MiXCR, one entry per CDR3 protein. This sample has about 600,000 distinct CDR3 sequences, with less than 25% found just once. Material: PBMCs or a T cell subset sorted from them (not recorded which). All receptors come from an adult woman who had mild COVID-19 (a few samples of this study predate the infection). Cell type and time point are not known. CDR3s include the opening cysteine and the closing phenylalanine or tryptophan. The order of the fields is V gene, CDR3 protein.

V: TRBV12-3/TRBV12-4; CDR3: CASSRLAGGPETQYF
V: TRBV6-1; CDR3: CASSEGRLLLSYEQYF
V: TRBV12-3/TRBV12-4; CDR3: CASSLGTEVGYGYTF
V: TRBV4-1; CDR3: CASSQEGGGYGAKNIQYF
V: TRBV9; CDR3: CASSVRSSASGSNEQFF
V: TRBV12-3/TRBV12-4; CDR3: CASSSVRGGFYEQYF
V: TRBV5-6; CDR3: CASSLRTHEQYF
V: TRBV6-5; CDR3: CASSFVLAGGSYEQYF
V: TRBV7-9; CDR3: CASSFQSYTEQFF
V: TRBV7-9; CDR3: CASSHPGDEQFF
V: TRBV5-1; CDR3: CASSHSAYEQYF
V: TRBV14; CDR3: CASSQMTWEGWQETQYF
V: TRBV12-3/TRBV12-4; CDR3: CASSLGQGSGDTQYF
V: TRBV6-2/TRBV6-3; CDR3: CASSYANYAQHF
V: TRBV10-3; CDR3: CAISPHPDRGHSYGYTF
V: TRBV6-6; CDR3: CASSYGTAETLFPYGYTF
V: TRBV9; CDR3: CASSPYRGSGPSYNEQFF
V: TRBV25-1; CDR3: CASSEVSGATEKLFF
V: TRBV12-3/TRBV12-4; CDR3: CASSLMGGGRKTQYF
V: TRBV12-3/TRBV12-4; CDR3: CASSWWVPGPSRTDTQYF
V: TRBV7-3; CDR3: CASSLGLSGGGLNEQFF
V: TRBV11-3; CDR3: CASSPELADYNEQFF
V: TRBV24-1; CDR3: CATSDYHRAGEETQYF
V: TRBV7-3; CDR3: CASSPTGTVQETQYF